This T cell receptor beta chain was retrieved from a study of T cells in Graves' hyperthyroidism and ophthalmopathy. This clonotype was detected only a few times. Per the germline V gene, CDR1 is MNHNY and CDR2 is SVGAGI (reference sequence). The V end was cut by 0 bases, the J end by 3 bases, with 12 bases between. The CDR3 spans 15 residues. From RNA transcripts, TCR beta CDR3 regions were amplified. HTBI primers were the set used in a first-round RT-PCR of the TCR CDR3. TCRdb re-derived calls from the multiplex PCR reads in MiXCR, one entry per CDR3 protein. The sample consists of a few hundred thousand distinct CDR3 sequences, 40% to 55% of them appearing once.

The sequence was obtained from a young woman with Graves' hyperthyroidism. V gene TRBV6-6 combines with J gene TRBJ2-7, with D possibly being TRBD1 (6 bases). Source material: peripheral blood or thyroid tissue (not recorded which). As DNA, the CDR3 is TGTGCCAGCAGTTACTCGAGGGGGACCCGCTACGAGCAGTACTTC. Its translation: CASSYSRGTRYEQYF.